These 7 T cell receptor beta chains originate from one sample sequenced in a study of shared clonotypes between healthy human individuals. TCRdb's copy holds only in-frame clones and misses some; the assay was immunoSEQ multiplex PCR. The sample has about 680,000 clones, 73% seen once. Sequenced input: memory CD4+ T cells sorted from blood. Subset defined: CD45RA-negative fraction. These receptors all stem from a woman in her twenties or thirties in good health.

The sample holds one count of this clone. The rearrangement uses TRBV6-1 and TRBJ1-5; D remains ambiguous. With 7 bases removed from V and 3 bases from J, the gap between germline ends came to 13 bases. This CDR3 contains 14 residues. Germline V gene sequence: CDR1 MNHNS, CDR2 SASEGT. As DNA, the CDR3 is TGTGCCAGCACCTTTACACAGAACAATCAGCCCCAGCATTTT. This codes for CASTFTQNNQPQHF.

The genes are TRBV27 and TRBJ1-5, with TRBD1 identical over 7 bases. V shed 6 bases, J shed 4 bases, and the junction held 9 bases outside the gene matches. Germline loops: CDR1 MNHEY, CDR2 SMNVEV (reference sequence). The CDR3 sequence is 15 residues long. CDR3: CASRNRTGRNQPQHF. As DNA, the CDR3 is TGTGCCAGCAGAAACAGGACAGGTAGAAATCAGCCCCAGCATTTT.

The rearrangement uses TRBV21-1 and TRBJ2-3; the DNA was not compared with TRBD2, the D call given in the table. TRBV21-1 is designated a pseudogene. The CDR3 runs to 15 residues. DNA for the CDR3: TGTGCCAGCGGGCCTAGCGGGAGGGATACAGATACGCAGTATTTT. Amino acids: CASGPSGRDTDTQYF.

This clone showed up just a few times. The chain uses TRBV30 and TRBJ2-1; 10 positions match TRBD2. CDR3 length: 14 amino acids. V lost 7 bases to trimming and J lost 1 base; unmatched junction nucleotides: 4. CDR1 and CDR2 from the germline V gene are GTSNPN and SVGIG (reference sequence). The CDR3 sequence is CALTSGSSYNEQFF. CDR3 DNA sequence: TGTGCCTTGACTAGCGGGTCTTCCTACAATGAGCAGTTCTTC. The whole variable domain, filled in from reference TRBV30 and TRBJ2-1, reads SQTIHQWPATLVQPVGSPLSLECTVEGTSNPNLYWYRQAAGRGLQLLFYSVGIGQISSEVPQNLSASRPQDRQFILSSKKLLLSDSGFYLCALTSGSSYNEQFFGPGTRLTVL.

The rearrangement joins TRBV5-8 to TRBJ1-5; D uncertain. Germline lookup yields CDR1 SGHTS and CDR2 YDEGEE. The CDR3 totals 12 residues. Deletions cut 1 base from V and 7 bases from J, with 6 bases between. CDR3: CASSLMGQPQHF. The CDR3 nucleotides are TGTGCCAGCAGCTTGATGGGGCAGCCCCAGCATTTT. The variable domain in full, completed from reference TRBV5-8 and TRBJ1-5, reads EAGVTQSPTHLIKTRGQQATLRCSPISGHTSVYWYQQALGLGLQFLLWYDEGEERNRGNFPPRFSGRQFPNYSSELNVNALELEDSALYLCASSLMGQPQHFGDGTRLSIL.

The sample holds one count of this clone. CDR3 loop: CASSLNPPGLTEAFF. In DNA, the CDR3 is TGTGCCAGCAGTTTAAACCCACCCGGGCTCACTGAAGCTTTCTTT. V usage is TRBV28 and J usage is TRBJ1-1; D is unresolved. This CDR3 contains 15 residues. Trimming removed 2 bases at V and 4 bases at J, with 14 bases between. Looked up from germline, CDR1 is MDHEN and CDR2 is SYDVKM.

The V gene is TRBV28, the J gene TRBJ2-1, with D possibly TRBD1 on 5 matching bases. The V end was cut by 8 bases, the J end by 5 bases, with 16 bases between. Germline assignment: CDR1 MDHEN and CDR2 SYDVKM. The CDR3 has 14 residues. CDR3 in DNA: TGTGCCAGCGGGTTAGGACAAGGGAACAATGAGCAGTTCTTC. Residues: CASGLGQGNNEQFF. Looking up the rest from reference TRBV28 and TRBJ2-1 gives the full variable domain: DVKVTQSSRYLVKRTGEKVFLECVQDMDHENMFWYRQDPGLGLRLIYFSYDVKMKEKGDIPEGYSVSREKKERFSLILESASTNQTSMYLCASGLGQGNNEQFFGPGTRLTVL.